This T cell receptor beta chain was retrieved from a study of response to subunit inactivated influenza vaccine. Germline CDR1 and CDR2: DFQATT and SNEGSKA (reference sequence). Trimming removed 3 bases at V and 6 bases at J, with 17 bases between. CDR3 size: 14 residues. MiXCR, run by TCRdb on the RT-PCR reads, gives a single entry per CDR3 protein. The sample includes 500,000 to 600,000 distinct CDR3 sequences, 12% to 15% seen only once; the top ten take approximately 12%. The chain combines TRBV20-1 with TRBJ1-1, with D possibly matching TRBD1 (5 bases). The origin of this receptor is a man aged 50-60 years who received an inactivated influenza vaccine. The sample in question was PBMCs from blood, obtained 11 to 12 days after vaccination. CDR3 DNA sequence: TGCAGTGCTAGGTCGCTGGGGGATGGGGCTGAAGCTTTCTTT. Encoded protein: CSARSLGDGAEAFF.